These 21 T cell receptor beta chains came from one sample sequenced in a study of OX40 agonist ivuxolimab in advanced cancers. TCRdb keeps only in-frame clones here, not all; method: immunoSEQ multiplex PCR. The data show around 50,000 clones, more than 85% seen once. The source material was CD4+ or CD8+ T cells sorted from blood, sampled in a trial of the OX40 agonist ivuxolimab. These receptors came from an adult with an advanced solid tumor such as melanoma, head and neck, liver or kidney cancer.

This chain connects TRBV5-5 to TRBJ1-1; 7 bases align to TRBD1. The V segment lost 2 bases and the J segment 4 bases; nucleotides outside the gene matches: 5. Germline loops: CDR1 SGHKS, CDR2 YYEKEE (reference sequence). The CDR3 has 14 residues. CDR3 in DNA: TGTGCCAGCAGCTTCGACAGGGTGGTCACTGAAGCTTTCTTT. It codes for CASSFDRVVTEAFF. Using reference TRBV5-5 and TRBJ1-1 for the parts outside the CDR3, the full variable domain is DAGVTQSPTHLIKTRGQQVTLRCSPISGHKSVSWYQQVLGQGPQFIFQYYEKEERGRGNFPDRFSARQFPNYSSELNVNALLLGDSALYLCASSFDRVVTEAFFGQGTRLTVV.

This clone was counted a single time. The chain has TRBV4-1 and TRBJ2-1; D call uncertain. This CDR3 is 13 amino acids long. Germline-derived CDR1 and CDR2 are MGHRA and YSYEKL. The germline V and J ends were trimmed by 0 bases and 4 bases, with 4 bases remaining between them. The CDR3 sequence: CASSQEIYNEQFF. The CDR3 DNA reads TGCGCCAGCAGCCAAGAGATATACAATGAGCAGTTCTTC.

The chain links TRBV7-9 to TRBJ2-7; 7 bases map to TRBD1. Germline CDR1 SEHNR, CDR2 FQNEAQ (reference sequence). The CDR3 totals 12 residues. V lost 6 bases to trimming and J lost 4 bases; unmatched junction nucleotides: 3. The CDR3 sequence is CASRAQGYEQYF. The DNA of the CDR3 is TGTGCCAGCAGGGCACAGGGGTACGAGCAGTACTTC.

This sequence joins TRBV19 and TRBJ2-1; D is perhaps TRBD2 (6 bases). The germline CDR1 and CDR2 sequences are LNHDA and SQIVND (reference sequence). The V end was cut by 6 bases, the J end by 2 bases, with 14 bases between. The CDR3 contains 15 residues. CDR3 protein: CASRGGLATYNEQFF. CDR3 nucleotide sequence: TGTGCCAGTAGAGGCGGCCTAGCGACCTACAATGAGCAGTTCTTC.

This chain uses TRBV9 with TRBJ2-5; D might be TRBD1 or TRBD2, each matching 6 bases. From germline, CDR1 is SGDLS and CDR2 YYNGEE. V was pared by 2 bases and J by 1 base, with 9 bases between. The CDR3 spans 14 residues. In nucleotides, the CDR3 is TGTGCCAGCAGCGTGGGGGGCATCCAAGAGACCCAGTACTTC. This gives the protein CASSVGGIQETQYF.

Concerning this clone: The identical CDR3 is also encoded by other nucleotide sequences in the sample. The chain recombines TRBV7-6 with TRBJ2-7, with 8 bases that match TRBD2. This CDR3 contains 16 residues. Germline V gives CDR1 SGHVS, CDR2 FNYEAQ. The junction had 9 bases not matched to a gene; V was cut back by 5 bases and J by 0 bases. The CDR3 loop is CASSASAGGRSYEQYF. CDR3 nucleotide sequence: TGTGCCAGCAGCGCCTCCGCGGGGGGCCGCTCCTACGAGCAGTACTTC. The complete variable domain, with remaining parts taken from reference TRBV7-6 and TRBJ2-7, reads GAGVSQSPRYKVTKRGQDVALRCDPISGHVSLYWYRQALGQGPEFLTYFNYEAQQDKSGLPNDRFSAERPEGSISTLTIQRTEQRDSAMYRCASSASAGGRSYEQYFGPGTRLTVT.

The chain employs TRBV5-1 and TRBJ2-5; D gene unclear. The DNA matches TRBJ2-7 better at its end, which makes the J call doubtful. CDR3 size: 15 residues. CDR1 and CDR2 (germline): SGHRS, YFSETQ. The DNA of the CDR3 is TGCGCCAGCAGTGGGTTCCCGACAAACCCCTACGAGCAGTACTTC. Its translation is CASSGFPTNPYEQYF.

The chain links TRBV11-2 to TRBJ1-2; no clear D. Trimming pared 0 bases from V and 8 bases from J, leaving 7 bases between. Germline loops: CDR1 SGHAT, CDR2 FQNNGV. The CDR3 contains 12 residues. The DNA for the CDR3 is TGTGCCAGCAGCTTAGACGTTTGGGGCTACACCTTC. Translated, it gives CASSLDVWGYTF. Full variable domain (missing parts from reference TRBV11-2 and TRBJ1-2): EAGVAQSPRYKIIEKRQSVAFWCNPISGHATLYWYQQILGQGPKLLIQFQNNGVVDDSQLPKDRFSAERLKGVDSTLKIQPAKLEDSAVYLCASSLDVWGYTFGSGTRLTVV.

The CDR3 DNA reads TGTGCCAGCAGTTCCCTCCGGACCACCCGGACCGGGGAGCTGTTTTTT. This codes for CASSSLRTTRTGELFF. The rearrangement uses TRBV6-5 and TRBJ2-2; D gene uncertain. Germline V gives CDR1 MNHEY, CDR2 SVGAGI. V was shortened by 4 bases and J by 5 bases, with 17 bases between the two germline ends. The CDR3 covers 16 residues.

This chain's CDR3 is CASSREYYGASYEQYF. CDR3 DNA sequence: TGCGCCAGCAGCCGAGAGTATTACGGGGCCTCCTACGAGCAGTACTTC. This rearrangement joins TRBV4-1 to TRBJ2-7, with D perhaps matching TRBD1 or TRBD2 (5 bases each). The CDR3 covers 16 residues. The germline V and J ends were trimmed by 4 bases and 0 bases, with 16 bases remaining between them. The germline CDR1 and CDR2 sequences are MGHRA and YSYEKL.

V is TRBV18 and J is TRBJ2-2, with TRBD2 identical over 8 bases. There are 18 residues in the CDR3. With 0 bases clipped from V and 5 bases from J, the junction kept 11 bases outside the gene matches. Germline V CDR1 and CDR2: KGHSH, LQKENI. CDR3 sequence: CASSPPPGRAGVTGELFF. The CDR3 DNA sequence: TGTGCCAGCTCACCACCCCCCGGGAGGGCAGGTGTAACCGGGGAGCTGTTTTTT.

A single count supports this clone. V usage is TRBV28 and J usage is TRBJ1-3; D possibly corresponds to TRBD1 (5 bases). This CDR3 is 14 amino acids long. Germline CDR1 and CDR2: MDHEN and SYDVKM. With 4 bases removed from V and 2 bases from J, the gap between germline ends came to 9 bases. CDR3 protein: CASSSRGPGNTIYF. The DNA for the CDR3 is TGTGCCAGCAGTTCGCGGGGCCCTGGAAACACCATATATTTT.

The CDR3 bases are TGTGCCAGCAGTTTCCGGGACAGGGCCTACGAGCAGTACTTC. This codes for CASSFRDRAYEQYF. The chain recombines TRBV27 with TRBJ2-7; 9 bases line up with TRBD1. V was pared by 3 bases and J by 2 bases, with 2 bases of the junction left unmatched. The CDR3 spans 14 residues. Germline CDR1 is MNHEY and CDR2 is SMNVEV (reference sequence).

This clone was observed a single time. The chain employs TRBV28 and TRBJ2-1; the D is unclear. Trimming removed 6 bases at V and 2 bases at J, with 11 bases between. From germline, CDR1 is MDHEN and CDR2 SYDVKM. This CDR3 has 14 amino acids. The CDR3: CASSQFGPYNEQFF. The DNA for the CDR3 is TGTGCCAGCAGCCAGTTCGGCCCCTACAATGAGCAGTTCTTC.

The genes are TRBV27 and TRBJ2-5; D perhaps matches TRBD2 (6 bases). Germline V gene sequence: CDR1 MNHEY, CDR2 SMNVEV (reference sequence). This CDR3 contains 13 residues. V was clipped by 8 bases and J by 4 bases, with 14 bases between them. The CDR3 loop is CASGDLLLETQYF. The CDR3 DNA is TGTGCCAGCGGGGACTTACTTTTAGAGACCCAGTACTTC.

J is TRBJ1-1 and V is TRBV11-2; possible D gene TRBD1, 5 bases. CDR1 and CDR2 (germline): SGHAT, FQNNGV. The CDR3 sequence is 15 residues long. Trimming cost V 0 bases and J 4 bases, with 12 bases left between them. CDR3 DNA: TGTGCCAGCAGCTTAGATCTAACCGGGGGCACTGAAGCTTTCTTT. Translation gives CASSLDLTGGTEAFF.

This clone was detected only a few times. The chain carries TRBV7-8 and TRBJ1-1, with unresolved D. This CDR3 has 13 residues. The ends were cut back, 8 bases at V and 1 base at J, with 11 bases in the middle. The germline V gene encodes CDR1 SGHVS and CDR2 FQNEAQ. The CDR3 spells CASHGAANTEAFF. As DNA, the CDR3 is TGTGCCAGCCACGGAGCAGCGAACACTGAAGCTTTCTTT.

The chain employs TRBV7-8 and TRBJ2-7; the D gene is possibly TRBD2 (6 bases). Looked up from germline, CDR1 is SGHVS and CDR2 is FQNEAQ. The CDR3 spans 17 residues. The V gene lost 1 base and the J gene lost 9 bases, with 25 bases spanning the gap. The CDR3 DNA reads TGTGCCAGCAGCTTAGGTGGGGAGGAGTTGGGGCTACGAGGGCAGTACTTC. Translated, it gives CASSLGGEELGLRGQYF.

This chain links TRBV14 with TRBJ1-6; D is perhaps TRBD1 (5 bases). The CDR3 is 15 residues long. Germline V gives CDR1 SGHDN, CDR2 FVKESK. The V end was cut by 0 bases, the J end by 10 bases, with 13 bases between. CDR3 in DNA: TGTGCCAGCAGCCAAGATCCTGGGGCAGGGTCACCCCTCCACTTT. Encoded protein: CASSQDPGAGSPLHF.

The chain carries TRBV9 and TRBJ2-1; D unresolved. Germline-derived CDR1 and CDR2 are SGDLS and YYNGEE. The V gene lost 2 bases and the J gene lost 9 bases, with 6 bases spanning the gap. This CDR3 is 11 amino acids long. CDR3 DNA: TGTGCCAGCAGCGTCAGCAGTGAGCAGTTCTTC. This encodes CASSVSSEQFF.

This chain links TRBV7-9 with TRBJ2-1; no reliable D call. Deletions cut 1 base from V and 10 bases from J, with 11 bases between. The length of the CDR3 is 13 residues. CDR1 is SEHNR and CDR2 is FQNEAQ in the germline V gene (reference sequence). As DNA, the CDR3 is TGTGCCAGCAGCTTAGTTGCCAGCTACGAGCAGTTCTTC. It codes for CASSLVASYEQFF.